This TCR beta chain stems from a study of control samples from healthy donors and cancer patients (dated by TCRdb to about 2020). Note on this clone: Its antigen is unknown. No per-base quality is available; no much larger clone lies one base away.

V was cut back by 4 bases and J by 1 base, leaving a gap of 7 bases between them. Measured from the cysteine to the phenylalanine, the CDR3 is 14 residues long. CDR3 DNA is the only sequence kept; it has 42 bases, read in frame from the first base. CDR1 and CDR2, looked up from the germline V gene, are SGHTA and FQGTGA. The library came from the immunoSEQ multiplex PCR assay. Entries here come from immuneACCESS through TCRdb and include only in-frame sequences with V and J called. Some clones fail to appear in such tables; in the studies checked, an unresolved V gene covers under half of the shortfall, and the cause of the remainder is unknown. Recorded for this sample are 60,000 to 70,000 clones; approximately 80% of them occurred a single time. Together, the top ten hold 2.5% to 3.5% of the sample.

Sequences were obtained from PBMCs. The sequence is built from TRBV7-3 and TRBJ2-2, with no confident D gene call. This receptor was identified in a woman in her fifties or sixties with lung cancer. The CDR3 region reads CASSYAVNTGELFF. The nucleotide sequence reads TGTGCCAGCAGCTACGCGGTGAACACCGGGGAGCTGTTTTTT. Supplemented by the reference TRBV7-3 and TRBJ2-2 proteins around the CDR3, the complete variable domain is GAGVSQTPSNKVTEKGKYVELRCDPISGHTALYWYRQSLGQGPEFLIYFQGTGAADDSGLPNDRFFAVRPEGSVSTLKIQRTERGDSAVYLCASSYAVNTGELFFGEGSRLTVL.